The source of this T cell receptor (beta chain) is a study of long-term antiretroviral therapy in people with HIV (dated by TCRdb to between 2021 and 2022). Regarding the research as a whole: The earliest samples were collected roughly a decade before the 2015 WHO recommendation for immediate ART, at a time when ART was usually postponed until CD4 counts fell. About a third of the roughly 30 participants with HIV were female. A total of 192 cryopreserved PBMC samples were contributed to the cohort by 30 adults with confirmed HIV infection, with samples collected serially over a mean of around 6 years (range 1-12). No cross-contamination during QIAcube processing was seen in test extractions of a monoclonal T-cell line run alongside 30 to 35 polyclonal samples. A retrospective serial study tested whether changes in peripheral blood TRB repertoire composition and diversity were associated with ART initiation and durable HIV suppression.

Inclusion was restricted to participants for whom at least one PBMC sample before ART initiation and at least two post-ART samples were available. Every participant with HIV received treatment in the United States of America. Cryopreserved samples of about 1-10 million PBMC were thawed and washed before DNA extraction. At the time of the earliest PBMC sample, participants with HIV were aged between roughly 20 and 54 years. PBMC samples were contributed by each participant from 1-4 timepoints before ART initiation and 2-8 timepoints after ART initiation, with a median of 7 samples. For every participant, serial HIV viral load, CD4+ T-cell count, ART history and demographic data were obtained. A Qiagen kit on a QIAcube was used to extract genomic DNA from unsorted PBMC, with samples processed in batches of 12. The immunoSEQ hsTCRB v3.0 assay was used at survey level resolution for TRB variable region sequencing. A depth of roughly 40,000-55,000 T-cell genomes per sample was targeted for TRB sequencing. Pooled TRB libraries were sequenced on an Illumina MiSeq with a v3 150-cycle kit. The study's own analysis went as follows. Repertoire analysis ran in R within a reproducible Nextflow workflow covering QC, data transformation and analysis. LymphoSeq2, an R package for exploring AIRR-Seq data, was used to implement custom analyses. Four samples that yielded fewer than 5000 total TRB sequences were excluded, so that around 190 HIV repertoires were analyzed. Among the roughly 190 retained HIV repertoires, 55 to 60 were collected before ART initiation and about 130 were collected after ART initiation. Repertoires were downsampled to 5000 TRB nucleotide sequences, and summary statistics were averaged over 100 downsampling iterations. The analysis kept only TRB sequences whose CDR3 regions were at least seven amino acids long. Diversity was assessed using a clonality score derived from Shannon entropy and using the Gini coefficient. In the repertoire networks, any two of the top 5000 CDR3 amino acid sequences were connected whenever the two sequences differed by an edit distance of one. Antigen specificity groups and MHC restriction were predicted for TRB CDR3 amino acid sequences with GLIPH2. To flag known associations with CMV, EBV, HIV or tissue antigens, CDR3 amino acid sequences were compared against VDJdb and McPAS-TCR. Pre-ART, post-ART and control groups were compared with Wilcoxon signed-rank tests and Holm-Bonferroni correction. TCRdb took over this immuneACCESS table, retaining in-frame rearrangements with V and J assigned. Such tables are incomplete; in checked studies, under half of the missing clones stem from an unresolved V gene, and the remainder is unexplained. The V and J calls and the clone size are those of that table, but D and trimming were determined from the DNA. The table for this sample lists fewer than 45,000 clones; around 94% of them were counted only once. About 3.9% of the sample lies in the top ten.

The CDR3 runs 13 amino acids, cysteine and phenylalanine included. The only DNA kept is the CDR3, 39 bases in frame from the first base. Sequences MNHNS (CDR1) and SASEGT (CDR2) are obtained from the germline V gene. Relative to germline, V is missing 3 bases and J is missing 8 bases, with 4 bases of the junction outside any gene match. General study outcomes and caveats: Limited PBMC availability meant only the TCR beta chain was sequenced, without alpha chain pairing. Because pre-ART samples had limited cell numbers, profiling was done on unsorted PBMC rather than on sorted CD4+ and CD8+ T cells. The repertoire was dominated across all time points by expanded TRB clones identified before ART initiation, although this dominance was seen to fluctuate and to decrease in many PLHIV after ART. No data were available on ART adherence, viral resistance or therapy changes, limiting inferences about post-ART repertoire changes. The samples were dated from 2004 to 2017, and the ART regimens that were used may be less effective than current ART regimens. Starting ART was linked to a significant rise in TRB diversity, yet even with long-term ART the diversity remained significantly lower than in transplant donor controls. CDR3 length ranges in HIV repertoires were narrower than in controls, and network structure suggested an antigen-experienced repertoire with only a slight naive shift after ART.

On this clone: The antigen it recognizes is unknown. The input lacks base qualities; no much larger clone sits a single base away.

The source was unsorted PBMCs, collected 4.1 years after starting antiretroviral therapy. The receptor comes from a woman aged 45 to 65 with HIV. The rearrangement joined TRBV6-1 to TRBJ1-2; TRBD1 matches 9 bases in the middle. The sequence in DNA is TGTGCCAGCAGTGACCGGGACAGGGCGGGCTACACCTTC. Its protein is CASSDRDRAGYTF.